The 27 T cell receptor beta chains below all came from one sample that was sequenced in a study of T-cell reconstitution after alpha-beta-depleted transplantation in children. During its preparation, the TCRbeta library received unique molecular identifiers. TCRdb recomputed calls from the PCR reads with MiXCR, one row per CDR3 protein. The table includes around 500,000 distinct CDR3 sequences, more than 20% detected once. The sample consisted of PBMCs, mostly from graft donor cells, taken 360 days after TCRalphabeta/CD19-depleted stem cell transplant. The receptors come from a boy younger than two who had a stem cell transplant for acute myeloid leukemia, so the T cells may come from the graft donor.

The chain is built from TRBV2 and TRBJ2-2; D possibly corresponds to TRBD1 (5 bases). Germline CDR1 and CDR2: SNHLY and FYNNEI. CDR3 length: 16 amino acids. Deletions cut 3 bases from V and 0 bases from J, with 11 bases between. CDR3 sequence reads: CASSEGKGTNTGELFF. The CDR3 DNA reads TGTGCCAGCAGTGAGGGAAAGGGGACGAACACCGGGGAGCTGTTTTTT.

Many counts were recorded for this clonotype. The gene calls are TRBV4-3 and TRBJ2-1, with 7 bases identical to TRBD1. The junction had 4 bases not matched to a gene; V was cut back by 1 base and J by 4 bases. The CDR3 extends over 15 amino acids. In germline, CDR1 is LGHNA, CDR2 YSLEER. In DNA, the CDR3 is TGCGCCAGCAGCCAAGGGAGGACAGGATACAATGAGCAGTTCTTC. Translation: CASSQGRTGYNEQFF.

The J gene is TRBJ2-7, the V gene TRBV15; perhaps TRBD2 as D (5 bases). This CDR3 spans 16 amino acids. CDR1 and CDR2 (germline): LNHNV, YYDKDF (reference sequence). Trimming removed 1 base at V and 1 base at J, with 14 bases between. Here the CDR3 reads CATSRVLEALSYEQYF. CDR3 nucleotide sequence: TGTGCCACCAGCAGAGTTCTGGAGGCCCTTTCCTACGAGCAGTACTTC.

In this sample, this clonotype turned up many times. The V call is TRBV27, the J call TRBJ2-1, with D tentatively TRBD1 (6 bases). CDR3 length equals 16 residues. CDR1 and CDR2 from the germline V gene are MNHEY and SMNVEV (reference sequence). V shed 6 bases and J shed 6 bases, with 21 bases lying between them. CDR3 bases: TGTGCCAGCAGCAAAATCCGGGACATATCGGCCAATGAGCAGTTCTTC. Residues: CASSKIRDISANEQFF.

The chain recombines TRBV27 with TRBJ2-1; TRBD2 agrees at 9 bases. The junction had 5 bases not matched to a gene; V was cut back by 6 bases and J by 2 bases. CDR1 is MNHEY and CDR2 is SMNVEV in the germline V gene (reference sequence). The CDR3 is 15 amino acids. The CDR3: CASRTGLATYNEQFF. CDR3 nucleotides: TGTGCCAGCAGGACCGGACTAGCGACCTACAATGAGCAGTTCTTC.

This clonotype appeared a few times. The chain uses TRBV5-1 and TRBJ2-4, with 10 bases fitting TRBD1. Germline CDR1 and CDR2: SGHRS and YFSETQ. The CDR3 covers 17 residues. J lost 0 bases, V lost 1 base, and 4 bases had no gene match. As DNA, the CDR3 is TGCGCCAGCAGCTTGAACGGACAGGGGGTAGCCAAAAACATTCAGTACTTC. Amino acid sequence: CASSLNGQGVAKNIQYF.

On this clonotype itself: This clone may be a read error of a much larger clone one base away. The chain is built from TRBV7-2 and TRBJ2-7; no clear D gene. Per germline, CDR1 SGHTA and CDR2 FQGNSA. The CDR3 is 13 amino acids. V lost 7 bases to trimming and J lost 6 bases, with 16 bases between them. This CDR3 is CASTDLGAREQYF. CDR3 bases: TGTGCCAGCACCGACCTGGGCGCGCGCGAGCAGTACTTC.

This clonotype was observed a handful of times. The J gene is TRBJ2-7, the V gene TRBV7-2; D possibly corresponds to TRBD2 (6 bases). With 4 bases removed from V and 7 bases from J, the gap between germline ends came to 11 bases. The CDR3 is 12 residues long. Germline CDR1 is SGHTA and CDR2 is FQGNSA. CDR3 region: CASSSTGGEQYF. The DNA of the CDR3 is TGTGCCAGCAGCTCGACCGGAGGGGAGCAGTACTTC.

This clonotype was observed a single time. The chain has TRBV5-1 and TRBJ2-1; no clear D. The CDR3 contains 16 residues. V shed 0 bases and J shed 5 bases, with 15 bases lying between them. Germline CDR1 is SGHRS and CDR2 is YFSETQ. The DNA for the CDR3 is TGCGCCAGCAGCTTGGCCAATGAAGGGTCCAACAATGAGCAGTTCTTC. Protein: CASSLANEGSNNEQFF.

J is TRBJ2-1 and V is TRBV6-5; D possibly matches TRBD1 or TRBD2 (5 bases each). CDR3 size: 14 residues. The V end was cut by 0 bases, the J end by 5 bases, with 8 bases between. From germline, CDR1 is MNHEY and CDR2 SVGAGI. CDR3 nucleotide sequence: TGTGCCAGCAGTTACTCGAGAGGGGACAATGAGCAGTTCTTC. This sequence encodes CASSYSRGDNEQFF.

This chain links TRBV9 with TRBJ1-4; no clear D gene. V was trimmed by 0 bases and J by 8 bases, leaving 17 bases between them. The germline gives CDR1 SGDLS, CDR2 YYNGEE. This CDR3 is built from 16 residues. Written as DNA, the CDR3 is TGTGCCAGCAGCGTAGGAAATGGACTGCGCATGGAAAAACTGTTTTTT. It is translated as CASSVGNGLRMEKLFF.

The sample holds many counts of this clonotype. The chain has TRBV2 and TRBJ1-3; tentative D call: TRBD1 (5 bases). The length of the CDR3 is 13 residues. Germline V lookup: CDR1 SNHLY, CDR2 FYNNEI. V lost 5 bases, J lost 9 bases, and 14 bases lay in between. The CDR3 loop is CASSKTVQGTIYF. CDR3 DNA sequence: TGTGCCAGCAGTAAGACGGTTCAGGGCACCATATATTTT.

This clonotype was seen repeatedly, ten times or more. This chain connects TRBV6-5 to TRBJ2-1; 10 bases are shared with TRBD2. The CDR3 is 15 amino acids. V lost 6 bases to trimming and J lost 3 bases; unmatched junction nucleotides: 5. Germline CDR1 MNHEY, CDR2 SVGAGI. The CDR3 DNA reads as TGTGCCAGCAGATTAGCGGGGGGTCACTACAATGAGCAGTTCTTC. Its protein is CASRLAGGHYNEQFF.

This clonotype was picked up a small number of times. The chain joins TRBV5-6 to TRBJ2-7; D tentatively reads TRBD1 or TRBD2 (7 bases each). Trimming shortened V by 1 base and J by 3 bases, and 11 bases separated the two germline ends. This CDR3 has 14 amino acids. The germline CDR1 and CDR2 sequences are SGHDT and YYEEEE. The CDR3 DNA follows: TGTGCCAGCAGCTTGTCAGGGGGGGGCTACGAGCAGTACGTC. It is translated as CASSLSGGGYEQYV.

This clonotype has a count of ten or more. This chain joins TRBV15 and TRBJ2-2; TRBD1 is a possible D gene (5 bases). Trimming left V 5 bases short and J 7 bases short, with 8 bases between. This CDR3 spans 12 amino acids. Germline V gives CDR1 LNHNV, CDR2 YYDKDF (reference sequence). The CDR3 loop is CATSEGDGELFF. CDR3 coding DNA: TGTGCCACCAGCGAAGGGGACGGGGAGCTGTTTTTT.

This clonotype came up once. The V gene is TRBV21-1, the J gene TRBJ2-7; the table names TRBD1, a call not compared with the DNA. TRBV21-1 is a pseudogene segment. The CDR3 is made up of 16 amino acids. The CDR3 DNA reads as TGTGCCAGCAGCCCGGTCGGGGACAGGAGTTACTACGAGCAGTACTTC. Translated, it gives CASSPVGDRSYYEQYF.

V usage is TRBV11-2 and J usage is TRBJ2-1; 9 nucleotides align to TRBD2. The CDR3 covers 14 residues. Looked up from germline, CDR1 is SGHAT and CDR2 is FQNNGV. V gave up 2 bases and J gave up 5 bases; unmatched junction bases: 1. CDR3 in DNA: TGTGCCAGCAGCTTAATAGCGGGGGACAATGAGCAGTTCTTC. Its translation is CASSLIAGDNEQFF.

As concerns this clonotype: A junction boundary mismatches the germline segment, possibly from a read error. The chain combines TRBV7-9 with TRBJ1-5, with D perhaps matching TRBD1 (5 bases). The CDR3 runs 14 residues. Germline V lookup: CDR1 SEHNR, CDR2 FQNEAQ (reference sequence). CDR3 residues: CASSLGQGGQPQLF. The DNA for the CDR3 is TGTGCCAGCAGCTTAGGGCAGGGCGGTCAGCCCCAGCTTTTT.

This clonotype was seen a few times. The V call is TRBV5-5, the J call TRBJ2-3, with 8 positions matching TRBD1. V was clipped by 3 bases and J by 5 bases; unmatched bases: 8. In germline, CDR1 is SGHKS, CDR2 YYEKEE (reference sequence). The CDR3 loop spans 15 amino acids. CDR3 sequence (DNA): TGTGCCAGCAGCTACTCACAGGGGGGTAAAGATACGCAGTATTTT. It codes for CASSYSQGGKDTQYF.

This clonotype was counted only a few times. This rearrangement joins TRBV10-3 to TRBJ2-7; 10 bases map to TRBD2. Germline V gene data show CDR1 as ENHRY and CDR2 as SYGVKD. After removal of 6 bases from V and 0 bases from J, the junction contained 5 bases not matched to a gene. CDR3 length: 15 amino acids. The CDR3 region has the DNA TGTGCCATCAGGGAGGGACTAGCGAACTCCTACGAGCAGTACTTC. This codes for CAIREGLANSYEQYF.

The chain joins TRBV13 to TRBJ2-1; 10 bases map to TRBD2. Trimming took 5 bases from V and 7 from J; bases not matched to a gene: 8. The CDR3 runs 15 residues. CDR1 PRHDT and CDR2 FYEKMQ come from the germline V gene (reference sequence). The CDR3 here is CASSPPSGGANEQFF. For the CDR3, the DNA is TGTGCCAGCAGCCCCCCCAGCGGGGGGGCAAATGAGCAGTTCTTC.

The chain's CDR3 is CASRPNVGGSWVTNTEAFF. DNA for the CDR3: TGTGCCAGCAGACCCAACGTGGGGGGTTCGTGGGTTACTAACACTGAAGCTTTCTTT. This chain joins TRBV11-2 and TRBJ1-1, with a possible D match to TRBD1 (5 bases). Trimming took 6 bases from V and 2 from J, leaving 28 bases between them. The CDR3 extends over 19 amino acids. Per germline, CDR1 SGHAT and CDR2 FQNNGV.

This clonotype was seen repeatedly, ten times or more. The J gene is TRBJ1-1, the V gene TRBV7-2; weak D call: TRBD1 (5 bases). Germline V gene data show CDR1 as SGHTA and CDR2 as FQGNSA. The V gene lost 1 base and the J gene lost 8 bases, with 5 bases spanning the gap. The CDR3 extends over 11 amino acids. The CDR3 coding sequence is TGTGCCAGCAGCTTAGAGGGGGAAGCTTTCTTT. It codes for CASSLEGEAFF.

The chain is built from TRBV28 and TRBJ2-1; 7 nucleotides align to TRBD1. The V gene end was trimmed by 10 bases and the J gene end by 9 bases; junction bases not matched to a gene: 15. This CDR3 has 14 residues. Germline CDR1 is MDHEN and CDR2 is SYDVKM. As DNA, the CDR3 is TGTGCCACCTCTCCGGGACAGCCTCTATCTGAGCAGTTCTTC. Protein product: CATSPGQPLSEQFF. Full variable domain (rest looked up from reference TRBV28 and TRBJ2-1): DVKVTQSSRYLVKRTGEKVFLECVQDMDHENMFWYRQDPGLGLRLIYFSYDVKMKEKGDIPEGYSVSREKKERFSLILESASTNQTSMYLCATSPGQPLSEQFFGPGTRLTVL.

This clonotype was seen at least ten times. This rearrangement joins TRBV20-1 to TRBJ2-3; maybe TRBD2 (6 bases). The germline CDR1 and CDR2 sequences are DFQATT and SNEGSKA (reference sequence). The germline V and J ends were trimmed by 1 base and 6 bases, with 14 bases remaining between them. There are 14 residues in the CDR3. In DNA, the CDR3 is TGCAGTGCTAGAGTGCGGGGCCGACCTGATACGCAGTATTTT. It specifies CSARVRGRPDTQYF.

The chain uses TRBV20-1 and TRBJ2-3; 7 bases fit TRBD2. Per the germline V gene, CDR1 is DFQATT and CDR2 is SNEGSKA (reference sequence). With V trimmed by 6 bases and J by 3 bases, 6 bases remained unmatched. CDR3 size: 13 residues. DNA of the CDR3: TGCAGTGCCCCCCCCGGGGGGACAGATACGCAGTATTTT. This translates into CSAPPGGTDTQYF.

This clonotype was recorded at least ten times. This chain uses TRBV11-3 with TRBJ1-1; D gene ambiguous. Trimming took off 3 bases at V and 3 bases at J, with 8 bases between the two ends. There are 13 residues in the CDR3. Germline V gives CDR1 SGHNT, CDR2 YENEEA. The CDR3 here is CASSFESDTEAFF. CDR3 DNA sequence: TGTGCCAGCAGCTTCGAAAGCGACACTGAAGCTTTCTTT.